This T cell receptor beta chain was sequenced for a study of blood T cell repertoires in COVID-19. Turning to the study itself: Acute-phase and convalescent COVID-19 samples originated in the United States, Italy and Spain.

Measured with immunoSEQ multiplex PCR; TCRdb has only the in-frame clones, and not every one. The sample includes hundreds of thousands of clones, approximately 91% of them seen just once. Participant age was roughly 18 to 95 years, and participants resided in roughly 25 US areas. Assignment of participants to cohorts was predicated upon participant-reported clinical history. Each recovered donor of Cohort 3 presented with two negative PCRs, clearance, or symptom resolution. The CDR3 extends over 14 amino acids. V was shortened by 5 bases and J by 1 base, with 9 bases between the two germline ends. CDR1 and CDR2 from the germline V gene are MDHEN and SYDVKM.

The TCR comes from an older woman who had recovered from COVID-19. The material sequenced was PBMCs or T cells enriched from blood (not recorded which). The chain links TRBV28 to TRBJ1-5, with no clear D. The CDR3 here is CASSGGGSNQPQHF. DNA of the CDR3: TGTGCCAGCAGTGGCGGAGGGAGCAATCAGCCCCAGCATTTT.